The 16 T cell receptor beta chains below all came from one sample that was sequenced in a study of CD8 T cells in ankylosing spondylitis. TCRdb recomputed calls from the 5' RACE reads with MiXCR, one row per CDR3 protein. The table has about 36,000 distinct CDR3 sequences, 6% seen once. Sequenced input: blood, either unsorted or a sorted T cell fraction (not recorded which). The receptors were sampled from a male donor with ankylosing spondylitis or in good health (not recorded which).

This clonotype occurred many times. The chain joins TRBV29-1 to TRBJ2-3, with D unresolved. V dropped 4 bases and J dropped 0 bases, with 2 bases sitting between them. The CDR3 loop spans 11 amino acids. Germline V CDR1 and CDR2: SQVTM, ANQGSEA. CDR3 nucleotides: TGCAGCGTTGCTAGCACAGATACGCAGTATTTT. Translated: CSVASTDTQYF.

This clonotype was recorded many times. The chain employs TRBV29-1 and TRBJ2-2; D remains unclear. The CDR3 covers 16 residues. Germline CDR1 SQVTM, CDR2 ANQGSEA. V was pared by 2 bases and J by 4 bases, with 17 bases between. The CDR3 region is CSVETPGGQATGELFF. CDR3 nucleotide sequence: TGCAGCGTTGAAACTCCTGGTGGGCAGGCCACCGGGGAGCTGTTTTTT.

This clonotype occurred many times. This rearrangement joins TRBV15 to TRBJ1-2; 10 bases are a match to TRBD1. Germline V lookup: CDR1 LNHNV, CDR2 YYDKDF (reference sequence). The CDR3 is made up of 17 amino acids. V shed 1 base, J shed 6 bases, and the junction held 11 bases outside the gene matches. The CDR3 region is CATSRGGTGALLDGYTF. In nucleotides, the CDR3 is TGTGCCACCAGCAGAGGAGGGACAGGGGCGCTCTTGGATGGCTACACCTTC. The full variable domain, with the rest looked up from reference TRBV15 and TRBJ1-2, is DAMVIQNPRYQVTQFGKPVTLSCSQTLNHNVMYWYQQKSSQAPKLLFHYYDKDFNNEADTPDNFQSRRPNTSFCFLDIRSPGLGDTAMYLCATSRGGTGALLDGYTFGSGTRLTVV.

Ten or more counts support this clonotype. The rearrangement joins TRBV18 to TRBJ1-2; TRBD1 aligns across 8 bases. This CDR3 has 13 amino acids. Losses at the gene ends were 5 bases for V and 8 bases for J; bases not matched to a gene: 7. Germline values: CDR1 KGHSH, CDR2 LQKENI. The CDR3 sequence: CASSSGQGGGYTF. CDR3 nucleotide sequence: TGTGCCAGCTCATCAGGACAGGGAGGGGGCTACACCTTC. Full variable domain (rest looked up from reference TRBV18 and TRBJ1-2): NAGVMQNPRHLVRRRGQEARLRCSPMKGHSHVYWYRQLPEEGLKFMVYLQKENIIDESGMPKERFSAEFPKEGPSILRIQQVVRGDSAAYFCASSSGQGGGYTFGSGTRLTVV.

This chain uses TRBV2 with TRBJ2-1; D remains ambiguous. This CDR3 spans 15 amino acids. CDR1 SNHLY and CDR2 FYNNEI come from the germline V gene. Trimming stripped 4 bases from V and 9 bases from J, with 19 bases between. The DNA for the CDR3 is TGTGCCAGCAGTGCTCCGGCCTCAGTTCTCTCTGAGCAGTTCTTC. Its translation: CASSAPASVLSEQFF.

Ten or more counts support this clonotype. This chain connects TRBV5-1 to TRBJ2-2, with TRBD2 as a possible D gene (5 bases). Germline-derived CDR1 and CDR2 are SGHRS and YFSETQ. The CDR3 totals 15 residues. Trimming shortened V by 0 bases and J by 2 bases, and 8 bases separated the two germline ends. The CDR3 protein is CASSLAGINTGELFF. The CDR3 bases are TGCGCCAGCAGCTTGGCCGGGATTAACACCGGGGAGCTGTTTTTT.

This clonotype was observed at least ten times. The rearrangement uses TRBV7-2 and TRBJ2-7, with TRBD1 identical over 11 bases. The CDR3 is made up of 15 amino acids. J was trimmed by 4 bases and V by 5 bases; bases with no gene match: 7. CDR1 SGHTA and CDR2 FQGNSA come from the germline V gene. In DNA, the CDR3 is TGTGCCAGCAGCCCCCGGACAGGGGGCTCTTACGAGCAGTACTTC. Its protein product is CASSPRTGGSYEQYF.

This clonotype was detected ten times or more. The V gene is TRBV20-1, the J gene TRBJ1-2, with no clear D. Germline values: CDR1 DFQATT, CDR2 SNEGSKA (reference sequence). V shed 7 bases and J shed 6 bases, with 18 bases lying between them. This CDR3 comprises 13 residues. For the CDR3, the DNA is TGCAGTGTCAGACCCCGCACTAAGGATGGCTACACCTTC. Protein: CSVRPRTKDGYTF.

This clonotype was observed at least ten times. The chain combines TRBV29-1 with TRBJ2-7; D remains ambiguous. The length of the CDR3 is 13 residues. V gave up 6 bases and J gave up 6 bases, with 18 bases separating them. The germline V gene encodes CDR1 SQVTM and CDR2 ANQGSEA. DNA for the CDR3: TGCAGCGTGGATACCGCGCTAGGTGGCGAGCAGTACTTC. Translation gives CSVDTALGGEQYF.

This clonotype was detected many times. The rearrangement links TRBV5-1 to TRBJ2-6, with D perhaps TRBD2 (5 bases). CDR1 and CDR2 (germline): SGHRS, YFSETQ. The V gene lost 4 bases and the J gene lost 0 bases, with 8 bases spanning the gap. The CDR3 contains 15 residues. The CDR3 nucleotides are TGCGCCAGCAGCGCTCGGGACTCTGGGGCCAACGTCCTGACTTTC. Residues: CASSARDSGANVLTF.

This clonotype was seen at least ten times. This chain joins TRBV5-1 and TRBJ2-1; 8 nucleotides line up with TRBD2. This CDR3 comprises 15 residues. After removal of 2 bases from V and 7 bases from J, the junction contained 8 bases not matched to a gene. From germline, CDR1 is SGHRS and CDR2 YFSETQ. The DNA for the CDR3 is TGCGCCAGCAGCTTTTCCCCTAGCGGGCAGAATGAGCAGTTCTTC. The encoded protein is CASSFSPSGQNEQFF. The variable domain in full, with the rest retrieved from reference TRBV5-1 and TRBJ2-1, is KAGVTQTPRYLIKTRGQQVTLSCSPISGHRSVSWYQQTPGQGLQFLFEYFSETQRNKGNFPGRFSGRQFSNSRSEMNVSTLELGDSALYLCASSFSPSGQNEQFFGPGTRLTVL.

This clonotype occurred many times. This chain links TRBV5-1 with TRBJ2-5, with D possibly being TRBD1 (5 bases). The CDR3 runs 13 residues. V gave up 5 bases and J gave up 3 bases, with 11 bases separating them. Germline V gene lookup returns CDR1 SGHRS and CDR2 YFSETQ. The CDR3 reads CASRSGQEETQYF. The DNA of the CDR3 is TGCGCCAGCAGATCCGGACAAGAAGAGACCCAGTACTTC.

This clonotype came up many times. CDR3 amino acids: CASRFLNTGELFF. CDR3 sequence (DNA): TGCGCCAGCAGATTCCTGAACACCGGGGAGCTGTTTTTT. The chain recombines TRBV10-2 with TRBJ2-2, with no clear D. This CDR3 is 13 amino acids long. Trimming shortened V by 6 bases and J by 1 base, and 6 bases separated the two germline ends. Germline V CDR1 and CDR2: WSHSY, SAAADI.

This clonotype was observed a few times. The V gene is TRBV4-1, the J gene TRBJ2-7; tentatively, D is TRBD2 (6 bases). Germline CDR1 is MGHRA and CDR2 is YSYEKL. With 6 bases removed from V and 6 bases from J, the gap between germline ends came to 24 bases. The CDR3 is 16 residues long. CDR3 bases: TGCGCCAGCAGTTACGCGGGGACTCGGCCTCCGGCCGAGCAGTACTTC. Amino acids: CASSYAGTRPPAEQYF.

This clonotype was seen many times. This sequence joins TRBV5-1 and TRBJ1-2; TRBD1 might be the D (5 bases). The V end was cut by 0 bases, the J end by 6 bases, with 21 bases between. Germline lookup yields CDR1 SGHRS and CDR2 YFSETQ. CDR3 length: 17 residues. The CDR3 protein is CASSLVGPAVLGDGYTF. The CDR3 DNA follows: TGCGCCAGCAGCTTGGTAGGCCCCGCAGTCCTGGGGGATGGCTACACCTTC.

This clonotype was found many times. The chain couples TRBV5-1 to TRBJ2-7, with a possible D match to TRBD1 (6 bases). Germline V lookup: CDR1 SGHRS, CDR2 YFSETQ. The ends were cut back, 0 bases at V and 0 bases at J, with 13 bases in the middle. The CDR3 contains 16 residues. CDR3 in amino acids: CASSLGSQGNSYEQYF. For the CDR3, the DNA is TGCGCCAGCAGCTTGGGGTCACAGGGAAACTCCTACGAGCAGTACTTC.